This TCR beta chain emerged from a study of beta chain features in type 1 diabetes. The sequenced template was cDNA made from the entire isolated RNA. Sequenced by immunoSEQ multiplex PCR; TCRdb stores in-frame clones only, minus some. In the table there are hundreds of thousands of clones, over 10% of which are singletons. From germline, CDR1 is MDHEN and CDR2 SYDVKM. The CDR3 totals 13 residues. Unmatched junction bases numbered 5, after V lost 10 bases and J lost 2 bases. General study points: Small HLA sub-analyses could not settle whether HLA shapes TCRB rearrangement. For Type 1 diabetes patients, all four CD4+ subsets carried TCRB CDR3s that were moderately but significantly shorter.

There are a few counts of this clone. No antigen is known for it. The chain employs TRBV28 and TRBJ2-1; 7 bases fit TRBD2. The sequence came from a man between 18 and 29 years old with type 1 diabetes. Material: naive CD4+ T cells from blood. CDR3 sequence (DNA): TGTGCCACGGGGACTACCCCCTACAATGAGCAGTTCTTC. Amino acid sequence: CATGTTPYNEQFF.